Listed below are T cell receptor beta chains from one sample, sequenced in a study of shared clonotypes between healthy human individuals. Profiled with immunoSEQ multiplex PCR; TCRdb holds only in-frame clones, not every one. Seen here are 550,000 to 800,000 clones, less than 95% observed once, and the top ten hold roughly 36%. The sequenced sample consisted of memory CD8+ T cells from PBMCs. These receptors were taken from a man younger than 35 in good health. Some clones in this sample may be carry-over from other donors' samples. Both conserved end residues are part of each CDR3. Fields, in order: D gene, J gene, clone size, V gene, CDR3 DNA, CDR3 protein. D genes are given only for firm matches. Clone size is not always given. Where it is, it says once, few, many or a class for expanded clones.

>TRBD1|TRBJ2-7|-|TRBV19
TGTGCCACCGCAGGGGGTCCCTCCTACGAGCAGTACTTC
CATAGGPSYEQYF
>TRBD2|TRBJ2-3|once|TRBV13
TGTGCCAGCAGCTTTCGACTAGCGGGAGGGCCTATCCCAGATACGCAGTATTTT
CASSFRLAGGPIPDTQYF
>TRBD2|TRBJ2-3|-|TRBV7-8
TGTGCCAGCAGAGAATTAAAAACTAGCGGGACCCTCCAATCCACAGATACGCAGTATTTT
CASRELKTSGTLQSTDTQYF
>-|TRBJ2-7|-|TRBV23-1
TGCGCCAGCTCACAAGGGGGATCTAGCGGCCCAGTCTTCGAGCAGTACTTC
CASSQGGSSGPVFEQYF
>-|TRBJ2-1|-|TRBV7-9
TGTGCCAGCAGCGACTACGTCGGGAGCGGTAATGAGCAGTTCTTC
CASSDYVGSGNEQFF
>-|TRBJ1-4|once|TRBV28
TGTGCCAGCAGCCCTCCAGGGCTGTCAGGGGCTAATGAAAAACTGTTTTTT
CASSPPGLSGANEKLFF
>TRBD1|TRBJ1-1|-|TRBV5-6
TGTGCCAGCAGCTGGGGGGACAGCATGAACACTGAAGCTTTCTTT
CASSWGDSMNTEAFF
>-|TRBJ2-2|-|TRBV14
TGTGCCAGCAGCCAAGAAGGTCCCAGCGGCCCTTCCGTGAACACCGGGGAGCTGTTTTTT
CASSQEGPSGPSVNTGELFF
>-|TRBJ1-4|-|TRBV6-6
TGTGCCAGCACCCACTGGGGGCGTGCAACTAATGAAAAACTGTTTTTT
CASTHWGRATNEKLFF
>-|TRBJ1-4|-|TRBV10-3
TGTGCCATCAGTGATGTTGTGGGGGATCAGGAAAAACTGTTTTTT
CAISDVVGDQEKLFF
>-|TRBJ2-7|few|TRBV6-5
TGTGCCAGCAGCAGTACGTACCTCTCCTACGAGCAGTACTTC
CASSSTYLSYEQYF
>-|TRBJ2-5|-|TRBV28
TGTGCCAGCAGTTTAAGCCCAGGGGCATACCAAGAGACCCAGTACTTC
CASSLSPGAYQETQYF
>TRBD2|TRBJ2-5|-|TRBV10-3
TGTGCCATCATGAGGGAGGGACAAGAGACCCAGTACTTC
CAIMREGQETQYF
>TRBD2|TRBJ2-7|-|TRBV6-6
TGTGCCAGCAGCAAAAGGGGACTAGCGGGTCGGGAGCAGTACTTC
CASSKRGLAGREQYF
>TRBD2|TRBJ2-1|-|TRBV4-2
TGTGCCAGCAGCCAAGTCCTAGCGGGAGTTCCCAACTACAATGAGCAGTTCTTC
CASSQVLAGVPNYNEQFF
>TRBD2|TRBJ2-7|-|TRBV6-1
TGTGCCAGGGGACTAGCGGGCGGAGTCTCCTACGAGCAGTACTTC
CARGLAGGVSYEQYF
>-|TRBJ1-1|-|TRBV7-9
TGTGCCAGCACCCACCCCCTCAACACTGAAGCTTTCTTT
CASTHPLNTEAFF
>TRBD1|TRBJ1-5|-|TRBV28
TGTGCCAGCAGTTTATTGGACAGGGAGGGTCAGCCCCAGCATTTT
CASSLLDREGQPQHF
>-|TRBJ2-7|-|TRBV28
TGTGCCAGCAGTTTTGACAGGGGATCTAGCGGAACCTACGAGCAGTACTTC
CASSFDRGSSGTYEQYF
>TRBD2|TRBJ2-7|-|TRBV11-2
TGTGCCAGCAGCCCCGGGACTAGCGGGAGAATATACGAGCAGTACTTC
CASSPGTSGRIYEQYF
>TRBD2|TRBJ2-3|once|TRBV27
TGTGCCAGCAGTCCCCCCTCACTAGCGGGAGTGGAAGATACGCAGTATTTT
CASSPPSLAGVEDTQYF
>-|TRBJ2-3|-|TRBV2
TGTGCCAGCACCAGAGGCGGGATCGGGGCAGATACGCAGTATTTT
CASTRGGIGADTQYF
>TRBD2|TRBJ2-6|-|TRBV5-1
TGCGCCAGCAGCCACACCCCGGCGGGGGGCTTCCGCTCTGGGGCCAACGTCCTGACTTTC
CASSHTPAGGFRSGANVLTF
>-|TRBJ1-5|-|TRBV27
TGTGCCAGCAGTTTATCCCCTAGTTGGCAGCCCCAGCATTTT
CASSLSPSWQPQHF
>-|TRBJ1-5|-|TRBV28
TGTGCCAGCAGTTTCGCCCAGGGCTCTTTTCAGCCCCAGCATTTT
CASSFAQGSFQPQHF
>-|TRBJ2-1|-|TRBV19
TGTGCCACTTCCGGCGGGACGAAGTTCTTC
CATSGGTKFF
>-|TRBJ2-7|few|TRBV2
TGTGCCAGCAGCGCGATAAAAGCCGCCCTCTACTACGAGCAGTACTTC
CASSAIKAALYYEQYF
>-|TRBJ2-5|-|TRBV7-9
TGTGCCAGCAGCCAGGGGGGGAGCCGGGAGACCCAGTACTTC
CASSQGGSRETQYF
>-|TRBJ2-1|-|TRBV6-5
TGTGCCAGCAGTATTCACAATGAGCAGTTCTTC
CASSIHNEQFF
>TRBD2|TRBJ2-7|-|TRBV4-1
TGCGCCAGCAGCGCGAGATCGACTAGCGGGGAGTACGAGCAGTACTTC
CASSARSTSGEYEQYF
>TRBD2|TRBJ2-1|-|TRBV4-2
TGTGCCAGCAGCCAAGTCCCTAGCGGGACTCACGAGGAGCAGTTCTTC
CASSQVPSGTHEEQFF
>TRBD2|TRBJ2-1|-|TRBV5-1
TGCGCCAGCAGCCCCGGACTAGCGGGAGGGCCACGCAATGAGCAGTTCTTC
CASSPGLAGGPRNEQFF
>TRBD1|TRBJ2-7|-|TRBV6-5
TGTGCCAGCCAGGGAGACAGGGCGGCATCCGAGCAGTACTTC
CASQGDRAASEQYF
>-|TRBJ1-5|-|TRBV27
TGTGCCAGCAGTCCTGGTGGGCTCAATCAGCCCCAGCATTTT
CASSPGGLNQPQHF
>TRBD1|TRBJ1-1|-|TRBV11-2
TGTGCCAGCAGCTTGACAGGGGGAAGGACTGAAGCTTTCTTT
CASSLTGGRTEAFF
>TRBD1|TRBJ1-1|-|TRBV9
TGTGCCAGCAGCGTAAGGGACAGGGCGAACACTGAAGCTTTCTTT
CASSVRDRANTEAFF